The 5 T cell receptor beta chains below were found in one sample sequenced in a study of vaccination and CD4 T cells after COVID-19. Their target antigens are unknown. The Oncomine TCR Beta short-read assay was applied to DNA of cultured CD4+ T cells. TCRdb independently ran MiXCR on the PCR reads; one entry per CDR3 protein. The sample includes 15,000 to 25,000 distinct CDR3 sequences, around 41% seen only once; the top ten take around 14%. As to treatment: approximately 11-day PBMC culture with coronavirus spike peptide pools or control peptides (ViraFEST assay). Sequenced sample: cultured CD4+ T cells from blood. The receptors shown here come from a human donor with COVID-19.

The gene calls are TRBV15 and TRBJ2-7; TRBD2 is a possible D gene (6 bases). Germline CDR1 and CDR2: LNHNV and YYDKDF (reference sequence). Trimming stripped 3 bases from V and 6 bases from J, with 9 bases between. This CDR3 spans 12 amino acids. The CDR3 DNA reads TGTGCCACCAGCAGCCCCGGGGGCGAGCAGTACTTC. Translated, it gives CATSSPGGEQYF.

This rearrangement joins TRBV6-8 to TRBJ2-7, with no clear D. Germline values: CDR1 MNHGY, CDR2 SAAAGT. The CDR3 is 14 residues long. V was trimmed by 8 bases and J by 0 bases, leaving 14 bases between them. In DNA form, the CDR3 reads TGTGCCAGCGCGTGCTACAGAGACTCCTACGAGCAGTACTTC. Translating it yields CASACYRDSYEQYF.

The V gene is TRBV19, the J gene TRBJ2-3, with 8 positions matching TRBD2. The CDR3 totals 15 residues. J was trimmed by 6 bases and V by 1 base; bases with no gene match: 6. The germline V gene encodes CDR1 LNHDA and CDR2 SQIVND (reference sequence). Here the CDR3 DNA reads TGTGCCAGTAGTATAGCGTCGGGGGGGCCGGATACGCAGTATTTT. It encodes CASSIASGGPDTQYF. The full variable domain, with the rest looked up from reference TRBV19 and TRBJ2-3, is DGGITQSPKYLFRKEGQNVTLSCEQNLNHDAMYWYRQDPGQGLRLIYYSQIVNDFQKGDIAEGYSVSREKKESFPLTVTSAQKNPTAFYLCASSIASGGPDTQYFGPGTRLTVL.

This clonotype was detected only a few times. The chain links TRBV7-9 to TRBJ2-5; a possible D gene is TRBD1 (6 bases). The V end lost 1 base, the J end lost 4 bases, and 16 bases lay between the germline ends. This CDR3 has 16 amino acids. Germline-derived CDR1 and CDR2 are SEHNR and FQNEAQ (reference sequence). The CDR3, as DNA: TGTGCCAGCAGCTTAGGCGGGTCCCGAGGGGGAGAGACCCAGTACTTC. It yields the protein CASSLGGSRGGETQYF.

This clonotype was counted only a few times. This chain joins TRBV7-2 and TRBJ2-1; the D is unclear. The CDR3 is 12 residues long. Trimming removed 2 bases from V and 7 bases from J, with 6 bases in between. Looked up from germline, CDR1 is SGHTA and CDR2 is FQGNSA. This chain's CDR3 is CASSLFGNEQFF. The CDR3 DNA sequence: TGTGCCAGCAGCTTATTCGGGAATGAGCAGTTCTTC.